Described below is a single TCR beta chain sequence and its context. The data stem from a study of blood T cell repertoires in COVID-19. Germline V CDR1 and CDR2: SGHNT, YYREEE (reference sequence). J lost 0 bases, V lost 0 bases, and 6 bases had no gene match. The CDR3 runs 17 residues. Profiled with immunoSEQ multiplex PCR; TCRdb holds only in-frame clones, not every one. This table has around 330,000 clones, less than 85% appearing once. The sequenced sample consisted of PBMCs or T cells enriched from blood (not recorded which). This clonotype originated in a woman aged 25 to 39 who had been exposed to COVID-19. The chain carries TRBV5-4 and TRBJ2-1, with 7 nucleotides matching TRBD2. The chain's CDR3 is CASSLGGRESSYNEQFF. Here the CDR3 DNA reads TGTGCCAGCAGCTTGGGGGGGAGGGAAAGCTCCTACAATGAGCAGTTCTTC.